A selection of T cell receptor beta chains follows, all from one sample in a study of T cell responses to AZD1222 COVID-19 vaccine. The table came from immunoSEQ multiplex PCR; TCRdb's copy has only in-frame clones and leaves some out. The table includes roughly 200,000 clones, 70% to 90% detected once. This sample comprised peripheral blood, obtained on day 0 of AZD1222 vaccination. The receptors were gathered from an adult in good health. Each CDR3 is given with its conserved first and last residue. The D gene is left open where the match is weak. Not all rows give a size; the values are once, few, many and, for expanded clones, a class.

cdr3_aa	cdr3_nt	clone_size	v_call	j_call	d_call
CASSLSADTEAFF	TGTGCCAGCAGCTTGAGTGCCGACACTGAAGCTTTCTTT	-	TRBV11-3	TRBJ1-1	-
CASSQGQGNQPQHF	TGTGCCAGCAGCCAAGGACAGGGCAATCAGCCCCAGCATTTT	-	TRBV4-2	TRBJ1-5	-
CASSFSYEQYF	TGTGCCAGCAGCTTCAGCTACGAGCAGTACTTC	few	TRBV28	TRBJ2-7	-
CSATGAGELFF	TGCAGTGCTACCGGGGCCGGGGAGCTGTTTTTT	-	TRBV20-1	TRBJ2-2	-
CASSRDRGGNTEAFF	TGTGCCAGCAGCAGGGACAGGGGGGGGAACACTGAAGCTTTCTTT	few	TRBV7-6	TRBJ1-1	TRBD1
CASSFAGTSPLHF	TGTGCCAGCAGTTTCGCGGGCACTTCACCCCTCCACTTT	-	TRBV27	TRBJ1-6	-
CAIRVRGTASEAQHF	TGTGCCATCCGGGTTCGGGGTACGGCCTCGGAGGCCCAGCATTTT	-	TRBV10-3	TRBJ1-5	-
CASSLSITYEQYF	TGTGCCAGCAGTTTATCCATAACCTACGAGCAGTACTTC	-	TRBV12-3/TRBV12-4	TRBJ2-7	-
CASSFGSGGTDTQYF	TGTGCCAGCAGCTTTGGTAGCGGGGGCACAGATACGCAGTATTTT	-	TRBV7-3	TRBJ2-3	TRBD2
CASRQADGNTIYF	TGTGCCAGCCGCCAAGCAGACGGAAACACCATATATTTT	-	TRBV27	TRBJ1-3	-
CASSLRDTANYEQYF	TGTGCCAGCAGCTTACGGGACACCGCCAACTACGAGCAGTACTTC	-	TRBV11-1	TRBJ2-7	-
CASSYSMGGSEQYF	TGTGCCAGCAGTTACTCGATGGGGGGGTCCGAGCAGTACTTC	once	TRBV6-6	TRBJ2-7	TRBD2
CASSTREQYNSPLHF	TGTGCCAGCAGTACCCGGGAGCAGTATAATTCACCCCTCCACTTT	-	TRBV6-5	TRBJ1-6	-
CASRPPATNEKLFF	TGTGCCAGCAGGCCACCGGCAACTAATGAAAAACTGTTTTTT	-	TRBV28	TRBJ1-4	-
CASSLVDGGNTIYF	TGTGCCAGCAGCTTAGTCGACGGGGGAAACACCATATATTTT	-	TRBV7-2	TRBJ1-3	-
CASNPGQGANYGYTF	TGTGCCAGTAATCCGGGACAGGGGGCGAACTATGGCTACACCTTC	-	TRBV19	TRBJ1-2	TRBD1
CASSLVGGVTDTQYF	TGTGCCAGCAGCTTGGTCGGGGGGGTCACAGATACGCAGTATTTT	-	TRBV5-4	TRBJ2-3	TRBD2
CASSYPGGSGEKLFF	TGTGCCAGCAGTTACCCGGGGGGCTCGGGCGAAAAACTGTTTTTT	once	TRBV6-5	TRBJ1-4	-
CASSLEFDAWETQYF	TGTGCCAGCAGCTTAGAGTTTGACGCATGGGAGACCCAGTACTTC	-	TRBV7-8	TRBJ2-5	-
CASSEEPSGEPQETQYF	TGTGCCAGCAGTGAAGAGCCCAGCGGGGAGCCACAAGAGACCCAGTACTTC	-	TRBV25-1	TRBJ2-5	TRBD2
CASSRDGQGAYGYTF	TGTGCCAGCAGCCGAGACGGACAGGGGGCTTACGGCTACACCTTC	once	TRBV3-1/TRBV3-2	TRBJ1-2	TRBD1
CAISESGEGTEAFF	TGTGCCATCAGTGAATCGGGGGAGGGGACTGAAGCTTTCTTT	-	TRBV10-3	TRBJ1-1	-
CAWSVSVGGYTEAFF	TGTGCCTGGAGTGTATCCGTCGGGGGATACACTGAAGCTTTCTTT	-	TRBV30	TRBJ1-1	-
CASSQVFGTAGNTIYF	TGTGCCAGCAGCCAAGTTTTCGGGACGGCCGGGAACACCATATATTTT	-	TRBV4-2	TRBJ1-3	-
CASSLLHLKTYEQYF	TGTGCCAGCAGCTTATTGCACCTAAAGACCTACGAGCAGTACTTC	-	TRBV7-9	TRBJ2-7	-
CASRRGPNEQFF	TGTGCCAGCAGGAGGGGGCCCAATGAGCAGTTCTTC	-	TRBV6-5	TRBJ2-1	TRBD1
CASSHQRTAGGSYEQYF	TGTGCCAGCAGCCATCAACGTACAGCGGGGGGATCCTACGAGCAGTACTTC	once	TRBV11-2	TRBJ2-7	TRBD2
CASSIRLNTEAFF	TGTGCCAGTAGTATTAGGTTGAACACTGAAGCTTTCTTT	-	TRBV19	TRBJ1-1	-
CASSLGRGAYMNTEAFF	TGTGCCAGCAGCTTAGGCAGGGGCGCCTACATGAACACTGAAGCTTTCTTT	-	TRBV7-2	TRBJ1-1	-
CASSHPGGTGELFF	TGTGCCAGCAGCCATCCAGGGGGCACCGGGGAGCTGTTTTTT	once	TRBV3-1/TRBV3-2	TRBJ2-2	TRBD1
CASSGDRNYGYTF	TGTGCCAGCAGCGGGGACCGCAACTATGGCTACACCTTC	-	TRBV11-2	TRBJ1-2	-
CASSPRPGGEKLFF	TGTGCCAGCAGCCCCCGCCCCGGGGGTGAAAAACTGTTTTTT	-	TRBV9	TRBJ1-4	-
CASTRTGLGEKLFF	TGTGCCAGCACTCGGACGGGCCTTGGTGAAAAACTGTTTTTT	-	TRBV6-5	TRBJ1-4	-
CASSIGSGGETQYF	TGTGCCAGTAGTATTGGTAGTGGGGGCGAGACCCAGTACTTC	-	TRBV19	TRBJ2-5	-
CASSQVIGSTYNEQFF	TGCGCCAGCAGCCAAGTAATAGGGTCTACCTACAATGAGCAGTTCTTC	-	TRBV4-1	TRBJ2-1	-
CASSIKGLSRTEAFF	TGTGCCAGTAGTATAAAGGGACTGTCTCGCACTGAAGCTTTCTTT	-	TRBV19	TRBJ1-1	-
CASSLERTNNEQFF	TGTGCCAGCAGCTTAGAGCGGACAAACAATGAGCAGTTCTTC	few	TRBV7-2	TRBJ2-1	-
CASSPRGRSIYGYTF	TGTGCCAGCAGCCCAAGAGGACGGTCGATCTATGGCTACACCTTC	-	TRBV27	TRBJ1-2	-
CASSRGVFTDTQYF	TGTGCCAGCAGCCGCGGGGTCTTCACAGATACGCAGTATTTT	-	TRBV4-2	TRBJ2-3	-
CASSFSQGPDTQYF	TGCGCCAGCAGCTTTTCCCAGGGCCCAGATACGCAGTATTTT	-	TRBV5-1	TRBJ2-3	-
CASSGTEYSNQPQHF	TGTGCCAGCAGTGGGACAGAGTATAGCAATCAGCCCCAGCATTTT	-	TRBV27	TRBJ1-5	TRBD1
CASSLTSNQPQHF	TGTGCCAGCAGCCTCACTAGCAATCAGCCCCAGCATTTT	-	TRBV14	TRBJ1-5	-
CASSPSVGGGTEAFF	TGTGCCAGCAGCCCCTCGGTCGGAGGGGGCACTGAAGCTTTCTTT	-	TRBV7-9	TRBJ1-1	-